The entry below describes one T cell receptor beta chain. This specimen comes from a study of shared clonotypes between healthy human individuals. The CDR3 has 15 residues. Germline trimming cut 5 bases from V and 7 bases from J; bases unmatched to any gene: 9. The germline CDR1 and CDR2 sequences are SGHTA and FQGNSA. Using immunoSEQ multiplex PCR, the repertoire was profiled, and TCRdb retains in-frame clones only, with some absent. This table holds millions of clones, approximately 92% found once. The source material was naive CD4+ T cells sorted from blood. The subset here: CD45RA+ positively selected. The rearrangement joins TRBV7-2 to TRBJ1-3, with 9 bases identical to TRBD1. The sequence was obtained from a man aged 18-30 years in good health. The CDR3 bases are TGTGCCAGCAGCCGCGTGGGACAGGGTGGGAACACCATATATTTT. Protein: CASSRVGQGGNTIYF.